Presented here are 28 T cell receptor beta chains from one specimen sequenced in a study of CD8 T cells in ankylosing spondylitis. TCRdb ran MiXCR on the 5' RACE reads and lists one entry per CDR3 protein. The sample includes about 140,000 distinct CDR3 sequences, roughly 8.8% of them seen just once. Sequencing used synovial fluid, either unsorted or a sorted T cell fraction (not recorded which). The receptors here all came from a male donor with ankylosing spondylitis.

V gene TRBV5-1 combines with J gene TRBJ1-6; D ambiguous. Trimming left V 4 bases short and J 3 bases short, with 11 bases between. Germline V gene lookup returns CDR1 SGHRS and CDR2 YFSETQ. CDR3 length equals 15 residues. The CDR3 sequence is CASSPDGFYNSPLHF. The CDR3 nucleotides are TGCGCCAGCAGCCCGGACGGATTCTATAATTCACCCCTCCACTTT.

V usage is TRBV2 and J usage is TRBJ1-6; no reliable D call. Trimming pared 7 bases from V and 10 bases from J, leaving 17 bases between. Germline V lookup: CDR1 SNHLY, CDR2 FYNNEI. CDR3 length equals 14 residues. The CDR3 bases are TGTGCCAGCAAGGCAGAGGGTCGCGACTCACCCCTCCACTTT. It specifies CASKAEGRDSPLHF.

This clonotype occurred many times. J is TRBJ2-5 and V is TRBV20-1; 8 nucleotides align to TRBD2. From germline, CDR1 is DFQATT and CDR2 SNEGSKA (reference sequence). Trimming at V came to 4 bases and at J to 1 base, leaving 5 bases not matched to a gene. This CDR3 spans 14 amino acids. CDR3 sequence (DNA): TGCAGTGCTACTAACCTAGCGGGCCAAGAGACCCAGTACTTC. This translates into CSATNLAGQETQYF.

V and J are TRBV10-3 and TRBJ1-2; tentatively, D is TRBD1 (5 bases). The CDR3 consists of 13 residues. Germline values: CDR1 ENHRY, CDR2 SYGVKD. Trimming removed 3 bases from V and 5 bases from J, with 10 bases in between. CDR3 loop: CAISEGVGYGYTF. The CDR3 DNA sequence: TGTGCCATCAGTGAAGGGGTTGGGTATGGCTACACCTTC.

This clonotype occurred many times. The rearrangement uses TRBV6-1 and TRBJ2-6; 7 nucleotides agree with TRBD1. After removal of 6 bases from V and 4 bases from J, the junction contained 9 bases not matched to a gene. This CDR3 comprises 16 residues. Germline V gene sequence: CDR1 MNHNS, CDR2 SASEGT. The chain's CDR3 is CASRSRGGTGANVLTF. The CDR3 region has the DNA TGTGCCAGCAGATCGAGAGGGGGCACCGGGGCCAACGTCCTGACTTTC.

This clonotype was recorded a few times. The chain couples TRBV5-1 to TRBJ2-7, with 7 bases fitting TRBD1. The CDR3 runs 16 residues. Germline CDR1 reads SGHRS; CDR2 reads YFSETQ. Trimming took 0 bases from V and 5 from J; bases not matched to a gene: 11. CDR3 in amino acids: CASSLGGTGENHEQYF. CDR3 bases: TGCGCCAGCAGCTTGGGAGGTACAGGGGAAAATCACGAGCAGTACTTC.

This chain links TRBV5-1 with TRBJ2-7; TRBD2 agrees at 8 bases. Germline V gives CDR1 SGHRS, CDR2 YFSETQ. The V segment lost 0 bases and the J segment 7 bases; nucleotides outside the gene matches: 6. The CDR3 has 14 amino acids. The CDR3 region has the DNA TGCGCCAGCAGCTTGGTACCAGCGGGAGATGAGCAGTACTTC. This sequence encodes CASSLVPAGDEQYF.

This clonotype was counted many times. The CDR3 sequence is CASSRLKTGRQETQYF. CDR3 sequence (DNA): TGTGCCAGCAGCCGACTTAAGACAGGGAGACAAGAGACCCAGTACTTC. The V and J genes are TRBV7-9 and TRBJ2-5; TRBD1 agrees at 7 bases. CDR3 length: 16 amino acids. Germline lookup yields CDR1 SEHNR and CDR2 FQNEAQ (reference sequence). The V segment lost 5 bases and the J segment 2 bases; nucleotides outside the gene matches: 11. Full variable domain (missing parts from reference TRBV7-9 and TRBJ2-5): DTGVSQNPRHKITKRGQNVTFRCDPISEHNRLYWYRQTLGQGPEFLTYFQNEAQLEKSRLLSDRFSAERPKGSFSTLEIQRTEQGDSAMYLCASSRLKTGRQETQYFGPGTRLLVL.

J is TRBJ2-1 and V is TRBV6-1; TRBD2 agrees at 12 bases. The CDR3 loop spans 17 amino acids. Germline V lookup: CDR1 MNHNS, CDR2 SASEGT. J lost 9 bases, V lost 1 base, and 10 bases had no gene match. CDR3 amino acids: CASSEGLGTSGWGEQFF. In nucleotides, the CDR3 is TGTGCCAGCAGTGAAGGGCTAGGGACTAGCGGGTGGGGTGAGCAGTTCTTC.

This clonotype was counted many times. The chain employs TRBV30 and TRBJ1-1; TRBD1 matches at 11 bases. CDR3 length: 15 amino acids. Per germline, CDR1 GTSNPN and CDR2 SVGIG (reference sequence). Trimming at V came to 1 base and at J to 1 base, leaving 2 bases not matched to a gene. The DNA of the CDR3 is TGTGCCTGGAGTGGGACAGGGGGCAGGAACACTGAAGCTTTCTTT. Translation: CAWSGTGGRNTEAFF.

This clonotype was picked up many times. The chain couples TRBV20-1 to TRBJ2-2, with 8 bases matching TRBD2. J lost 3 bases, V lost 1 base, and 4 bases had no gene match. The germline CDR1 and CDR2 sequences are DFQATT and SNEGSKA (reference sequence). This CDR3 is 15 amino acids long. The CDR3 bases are TGCAGTGCTAGAGGGCAAGCGGGAGACACCGGGGAGCTGTTTTTT. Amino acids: CSARGQAGDTGELFF.

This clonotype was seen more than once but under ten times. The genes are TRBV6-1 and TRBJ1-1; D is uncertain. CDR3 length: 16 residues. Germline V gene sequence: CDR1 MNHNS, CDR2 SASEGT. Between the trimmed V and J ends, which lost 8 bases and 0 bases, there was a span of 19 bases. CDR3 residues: CASSRTMGSMNTEAFF. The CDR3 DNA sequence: TGTGCCAGCTCTCGAACCATGGGCTCGATGAACACTGAAGCTTTCTTT.

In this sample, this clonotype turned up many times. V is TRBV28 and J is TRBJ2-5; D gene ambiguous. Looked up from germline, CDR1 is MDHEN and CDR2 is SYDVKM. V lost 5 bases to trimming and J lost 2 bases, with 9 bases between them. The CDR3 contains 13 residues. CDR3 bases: TGTGCCAGCAGTCGGGCAGAACAAGAGACCCAGTACTTC. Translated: CASSRAEQETQYF.

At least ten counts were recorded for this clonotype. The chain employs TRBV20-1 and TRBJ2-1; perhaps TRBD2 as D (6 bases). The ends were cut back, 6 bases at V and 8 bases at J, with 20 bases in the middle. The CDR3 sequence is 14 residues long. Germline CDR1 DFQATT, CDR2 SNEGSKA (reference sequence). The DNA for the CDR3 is TGCAGTGCATTATCCGGGACTCGGGTGGATGAGCAGTTCTTC. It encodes CSALSGTRVDEQFF.

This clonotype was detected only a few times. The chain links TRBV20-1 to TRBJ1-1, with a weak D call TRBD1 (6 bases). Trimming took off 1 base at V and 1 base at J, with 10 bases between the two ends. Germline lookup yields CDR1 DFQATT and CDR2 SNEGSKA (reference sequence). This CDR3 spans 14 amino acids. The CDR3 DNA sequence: TGCAGTGCTAGAGCCGGACAGAGGAACACTGAAGCTTTCTTT. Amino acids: CSARAGQRNTEAFF.

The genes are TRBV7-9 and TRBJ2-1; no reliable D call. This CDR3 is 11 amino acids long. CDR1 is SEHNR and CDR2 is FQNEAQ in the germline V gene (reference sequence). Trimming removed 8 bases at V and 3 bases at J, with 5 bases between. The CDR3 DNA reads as TGTGCCAGCGGGTTCTACAATGAGCAGTTCTTC. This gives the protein CASGFYNEQFF. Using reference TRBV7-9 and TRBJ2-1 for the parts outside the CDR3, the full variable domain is DTGVSQNPRHKITKRGQNVTFRCDPISEHNRLYWYRQTLGQGPEFLTYFQNEAQLEKSRLLSDRFSAERPKGSFSTLEIQRTEQGDSAMYLCASGFYNEQFFGPGTRLTVL.

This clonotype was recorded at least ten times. The CDR3 loop is CASSPSDTGELFF. The CDR3 nucleotides are TGCGCCAGCAGCCCGAGCGACACCGGGGAGCTGTTTTTT. The V gene is TRBV5-1, the J gene TRBJ2-2, with D hard to call. Trimming took off 4 bases at V and 3 bases at J, with 7 bases between the two ends. From germline, CDR1 is SGHRS and CDR2 YFSETQ. The CDR3 length is 13 residues. The variable domain in full, with the rest retrieved from reference TRBV5-1 and TRBJ2-2, is KAGVTQTPRYLIKTRGQQVTLSCSPISGHRSVSWYQQTPGQGLQFLFEYFSETQRNKGNFPGRFSGRQFSNSRSEMNVSTLELGDSALYLCASSPSDTGELFFGEGSRLTVL.

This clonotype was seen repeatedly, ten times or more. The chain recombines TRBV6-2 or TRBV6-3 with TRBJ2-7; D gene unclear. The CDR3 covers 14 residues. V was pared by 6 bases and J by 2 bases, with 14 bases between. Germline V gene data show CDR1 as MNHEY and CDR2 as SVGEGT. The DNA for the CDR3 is TGTGCCAGCAGCCCATTAGACAACCCCTACGAGCAGTACTTC. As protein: CASSPLDNPYEQYF.

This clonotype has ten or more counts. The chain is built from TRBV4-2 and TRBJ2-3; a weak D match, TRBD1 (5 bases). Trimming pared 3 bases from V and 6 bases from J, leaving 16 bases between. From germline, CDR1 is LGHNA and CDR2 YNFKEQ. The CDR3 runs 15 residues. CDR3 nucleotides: TGTGCCAGCAGCCAGGGGCAAACTCCGGAGGATACGCAGTATTTT. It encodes CASSQGQTPEDTQYF.

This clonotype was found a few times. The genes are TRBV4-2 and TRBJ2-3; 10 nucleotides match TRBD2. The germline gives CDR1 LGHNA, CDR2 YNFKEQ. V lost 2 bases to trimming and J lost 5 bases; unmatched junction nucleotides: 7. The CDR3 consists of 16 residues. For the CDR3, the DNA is TGTGCCAGCAGCCAACCTAGCGGGGGCGGGGAAGATACGCAGTATTTT. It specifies CASSQPSGGGEDTQYF.

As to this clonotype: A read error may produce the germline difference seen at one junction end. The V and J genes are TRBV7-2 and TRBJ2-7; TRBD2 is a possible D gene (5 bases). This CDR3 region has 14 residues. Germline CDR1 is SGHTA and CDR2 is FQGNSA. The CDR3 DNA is TGTGCCAGCACCTTAGGGAGTAGGGCTTTGGAGCAGTACTTC. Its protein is CASTLGSRALEQYF.

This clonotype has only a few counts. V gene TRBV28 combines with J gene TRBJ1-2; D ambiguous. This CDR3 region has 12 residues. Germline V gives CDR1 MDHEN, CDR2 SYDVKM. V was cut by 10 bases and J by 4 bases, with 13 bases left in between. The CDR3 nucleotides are TGTGCCACCTTTTATACAATCTATGGCTACACCTTC. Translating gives CATFYTIYGYTF.

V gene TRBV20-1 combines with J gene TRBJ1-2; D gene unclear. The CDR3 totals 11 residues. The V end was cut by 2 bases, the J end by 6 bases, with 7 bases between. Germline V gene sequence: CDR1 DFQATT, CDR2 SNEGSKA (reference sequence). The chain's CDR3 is CSARQRDGYTF. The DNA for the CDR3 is TGCAGTGCTAGACAAAGGGATGGCTACACCTTC.

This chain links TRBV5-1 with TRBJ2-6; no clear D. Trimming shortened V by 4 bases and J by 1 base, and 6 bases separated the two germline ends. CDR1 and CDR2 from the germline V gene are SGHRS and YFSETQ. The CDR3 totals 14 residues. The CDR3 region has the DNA TGCGCCAGCAGCACCCTTTCTGGGGCCAACGTCCTGACTTTC. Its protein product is CASSTLSGANVLTF.

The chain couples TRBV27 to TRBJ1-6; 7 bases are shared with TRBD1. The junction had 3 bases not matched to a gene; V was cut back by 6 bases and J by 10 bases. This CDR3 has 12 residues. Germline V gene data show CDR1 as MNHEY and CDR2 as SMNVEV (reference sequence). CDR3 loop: CASRGTASPLHF. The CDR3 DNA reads TGTGCCAGCAGGGGGACAGCATCACCCCTCCACTTT.

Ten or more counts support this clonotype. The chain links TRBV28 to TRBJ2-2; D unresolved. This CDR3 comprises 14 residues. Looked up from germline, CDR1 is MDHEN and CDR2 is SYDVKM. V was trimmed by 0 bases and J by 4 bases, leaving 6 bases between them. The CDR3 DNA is TGTGCCAGCAGTTTATGGTCCGTCACCGGGGAGCTGTTTTTT. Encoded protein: CASSLWSVTGELFF. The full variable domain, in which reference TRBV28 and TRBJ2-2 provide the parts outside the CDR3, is DVKVTQSSRYLVKRTGEKVFLECVQDMDHENMFWYRQDPGLGLRLIYFSYDVKMKEKGDIPEGYSVSREKKERFSLILESASTNQTSMYLCASSLWSVTGELFFGEGSRLTVL.

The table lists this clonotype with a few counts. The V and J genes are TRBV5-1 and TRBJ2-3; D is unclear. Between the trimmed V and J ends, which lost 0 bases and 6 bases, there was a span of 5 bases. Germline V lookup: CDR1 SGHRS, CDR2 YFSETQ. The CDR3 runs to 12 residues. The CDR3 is CASSLGWDTQYF. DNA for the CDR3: TGCGCCAGCAGCTTGGGGTGGGATACGCAGTATTTT.

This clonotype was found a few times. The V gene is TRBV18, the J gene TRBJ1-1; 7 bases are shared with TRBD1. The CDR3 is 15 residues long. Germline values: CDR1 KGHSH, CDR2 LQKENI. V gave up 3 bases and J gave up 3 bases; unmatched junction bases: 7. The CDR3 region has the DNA TGTGCCAGCTCACCGGGTTCAGACAGGGACACTGAAGCTTTCTTT. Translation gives CASSPGSDRDTEAFF. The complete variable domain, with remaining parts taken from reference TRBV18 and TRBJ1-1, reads NAGVMQNPRHLVRRRGQEARLRCSPMKGHSHVYWYRQLPEEGLKFMVYLQKENIIDESGMPKERFSAEFPKEGPSILRIQQVVRGDSAAYFCASSPGSDRDTEAFFGQGTRLTVV.